Listed here are 21 T cell receptor beta chains from one sample, sequenced in a study of early T cells in non-severe SARS-CoV-2 infection. MiXCR, applied by TCRdb to the 5' RACE reads, yields one record per CDR3 protein. Among about 85,000 distinct CDR3 sequences listed, around an eighth were seen once. The material sequenced was whole blood. Receptors were obtained from an adult who was a healthcare worker with PCR-confirmed SARS-CoV-2 infection or an uninfected control (not recorded which).

The V and J genes are TRBV7-8 and TRBJ2-5, with 7 bases matching TRBD2. Germline V gene lookup returns CDR1 SGHVS and CDR2 FQNEAQ. V lost 6 bases, J lost 2 bases, and 6 bases stayed unmatched. This CDR3 has 14 residues. The CDR3 DNA sequence: TGTGCCAGCAGTCTCGGGGAGGGACAAGAGACCCAGTACTTC. It is translated as CASSLGEGQETQYF.

This clonotype occurred many times. V usage is TRBV5-4 and J usage is TRBJ2-5; 10 bases are a match to TRBD1. Trimming removed 0 bases from V and 5 bases from J; junction bases left unmatched: 1. CDR1 is SGHNT, CDR2 YYREEE, per germline (reference sequence). CDR3 length: 14 residues. For the CDR3, the DNA is TGTGCCAGCAGCTTGGTGGACAGGGGGGAGACCCAGTACTTC. This sequence encodes CASSLVDRGETQYF.

This clonotype has only a few counts. This rearrangement joins TRBV19 to TRBJ2-1; weak D call: TRBD2 (6 bases). This CDR3 contains 15 residues. V shed 4 bases and J shed 6 bases, with 16 bases lying between them. Germline-derived CDR1 and CDR2 are LNHDA and SQIVND (reference sequence). The chain's CDR3 is CASSTGTRNLNEQFF. The DNA for the CDR3 is TGTGCCAGTAGTACTGGGACTCGGAATCTCAATGAGCAGTTCTTC.

Only a few counts were recorded for this clonotype. The junction shows a germline mismatch at one end, possibly a read error. The V call is TRBV9, the J call TRBJ1-6, with TRBD1 matching 7 bases. Germline-derived CDR1 and CDR2 are SGDLS and YYNGEE. The CDR3 loop spans 15 amino acids. The CDR3 here is CASSVAQGFGSPLHF. CDR3 coding DNA: TGTGCCAGCAGCGTAGCACAGGGGTTTGGTTCACCCCTCCATTTT.

The chain recombines TRBV28 with TRBJ2-4; TRBD2 matches 7 bases. Losses at the gene ends were 3 bases for V and 2 bases for J; bases not matched to a gene: 7. Germline CDR1 MDHEN, CDR2 SYDVKM. CDR3 length: 16 residues. The CDR3 DNA reads TGTGCCAGCAGTTTTTCTCTAGCGGTGACCAAAAACATTCAGTACTTC. Its translation: CASSFSLAVTKNIQYF.

The V call is TRBV5-1, the J call TRBJ1-1, with TRBD1 matching 7 bases. After removal of 5 bases from V and 5 bases from J, the junction contained 6 bases not matched to a gene. Germline V gene lookup returns CDR1 SGHRS and CDR2 YFSETQ. CDR3 length: 13 amino acids. This CDR3 is CASSRQGGTEAFF. CDR3 in DNA: TGCGCCAGCAGTCGACAGGGAGGGACTGAAGCTTTCTTT.

This chain links TRBV9 with TRBJ2-1; no clear D. Trimming took 5 bases from V and 1 from J, leaving 13 bases between them. CDR1 and CDR2 (germline): SGDLS, YYNGEE. This CDR3 has 15 residues. The CDR3 coding sequence is TGTGCCAGCAGTTCCGGGCCAATATCCTACAATGAGCAGTTCTTC. This translates into CASSSGPISYNEQFF.

The V call is TRBV2, the J call TRBJ2-1, with 10 nucleotides matching TRBD2. With V trimmed by 3 bases and J by 1 base, 9 bases remained unmatched. CDR3 length: 18 amino acids. From germline, CDR1 is SNHLY and CDR2 FYNNEI. The CDR3 sequence: CASSDPGASGRSYNEQFF. The CDR3 nucleotides read TGTGCCAGCAGTGATCCGGGCGCTAGCGGGAGATCCTACAATGAGCAGTTCTTC. The entire variable domain, with the rest obtained from reference TRBV2 and TRBJ2-1, is as follows: EPEVTQTPSHQVTQMGQEVILRCVPISNHLYFYWYRQILGQKVEFLVSFYNNEISEKSEIFDDQFSVERPDGSNFTLKIRSTKLEDSAMYFCASSDPGASGRSYNEQFFGPGTRLTVL.

This clonotype was detected a few times. The J gene is TRBJ2-1, the V gene TRBV2; 7 bases are a match to TRBD1. This CDR3 is built from 16 residues. Germline V gene data show CDR1 as SNHLY and CDR2 as FYNNEI. Germline trimming cut 5 bases from V and 3 bases from J; bases unmatched to any gene: 10. The CDR3 DNA reads TGTGCCAGCAGTAGCAGCGCAGGGGGTAGCTACAATGAGCAGTTCTTC. It yields the protein CASSSSAGGSYNEQFF.

This clonotype was picked up many times. The rearrangement joins TRBV28 to TRBJ1-1; TRBD1 might be the D (5 bases). The CDR3 is 14 residues long. Between the trimmed V and J ends, which lost 3 bases and 6 bases, there was a span of 14 bases. Per the germline V gene, CDR1 is MDHEN and CDR2 is SYDVKM. CDR3 nucleotide sequence: TGTGCCAGCAGTTTTGTCGGGACCGCACCTGAAGCTTTCTTT. It translates to CASSFVGTAPEAFF.

This clonotype has just a few counts. The CDR3 sequence is CASSPPRGRTNEKLFF. The CDR3 coding sequence is TGTGCCAGCAGTCCCCCGAGGGGGCGAACTAATGAAAAACTGTTTTTT. The chain employs TRBV2 and TRBJ1-4, with 7 positions matching TRBD1. Germline values: CDR1 SNHLY, CDR2 FYNNEI. The V and J ends lost 5 bases and 1 base, in that order; junction bases with no gene match: 7. This CDR3 contains 16 residues.

The V gene is TRBV15, the J gene TRBJ1-1; maybe TRBD1 (5 bases). The CDR3 contains 14 residues. V lost 5 bases and J lost 5, with 15 bases in between. Germline V gene data show CDR1 as LNHNV and CDR2 as YYDKDF (reference sequence). Written as DNA, the CDR3 is TGTGCCACCAGCTCCCCCGGGGGGGGAACTGAAGCTTTCTTT. Residues: CATSSPGGGTEAFF.

This clonotype appeared many times. The chain recombines TRBV9 with TRBJ2-1; D unclear. Trimming removed 0 bases at V and 8 bases at J, with 9 bases between. The CDR3 totals 13 residues. The V gene's germline CDR1 is SGDLS and CDR2 YYNGEE. CDR3 DNA: TGTGCCAGCAGCGTAGGGGTAGGAGATGAGCAGTTCTTC. Translated: CASSVGVGDEQFF.

This clonotype was seen more than once but under ten times. The chain employs TRBV7-2 and TRBJ2-4, with TRBD1 matching 7 bases. Trimming at V came to 4 bases and at J to 7 bases, leaving 4 bases not matched to a gene. This CDR3 region has 13 residues. Per the germline V gene, CDR1 is SGHTA and CDR2 is FQGNSA. The CDR3 here is CASSYDRVNIQYF. Written as DNA, the CDR3 is TGTGCCAGCAGCTACGACAGGGTCAACATTCAGTACTTC.

J is TRBJ2-1 and V is TRBV5-1; 8 bases agree with TRBD2. This CDR3 spans 17 amino acids. Germline V gives CDR1 SGHRS, CDR2 YFSETQ. V dropped 0 bases and J dropped 2; count of bases not matched to a gene: 7. DNA of the CDR3: TGCGCCAGCAGCTTGGGATCGGCGGGAGGCCCCTACAATGAGCAGTTCTTC. It translates to CASSLGSAGGPYNEQFF.

This clonotype turned up a few times. The chain couples TRBV20-1 to TRBJ1-2; the D gene is possibly TRBD1 (5 bases). Trimming took 0 bases from V and 6 from J, leaving 14 bases between them. The CDR3 extends over 14 amino acids. Per the germline V gene, CDR1 is DFQATT and CDR2 is SNEGSKA (reference sequence). The chain's CDR3 is CSARDPRARDGYTF. The CDR3 region has the DNA TGCAGTGCTAGAGATCCCCGGGCCAGGGATGGCTACACCTTC.

This clonotype was seen a handful of times. The chain uses TRBV6-1 and TRBJ1-1; D ambiguous. Trimming stripped 0 bases from V and 1 base from J, with 6 bases between. The CDR3 length is 14 residues. Germline values: CDR1 MNHNS, CDR2 SASEGT. The chain's CDR3 is CASSEAFPNTEAFF. CDR3 nucleotides: TGTGCCAGCAGTGAAGCATTCCCGAACACTGAAGCTTTCTTT.

This chain connects TRBV28 to TRBJ2-2; 11 positions agree with TRBD2. With 6 bases clipped from V and 2 bases from J, the junction kept 5 bases outside the gene matches. Germline loops: CDR1 MDHEN, CDR2 SYDVKM. The CDR3 consists of 16 residues. The CDR3 nucleotides read TGTGCCAGCAGCCCACTAGCGGGGGTTAACACCGGGGAGCTGTTTTTT. Translating it yields CASSPLAGVNTGELFF. The variable domain in full, with the rest retrieved from reference TRBV28 and TRBJ2-2, is DVKVTQSSRYLVKRTGEKVFLECVQDMDHENMFWYRQDPGLGLRLIYFSYDVKMKEKGDIPEGYSVSREKKERFSLILESASTNQTSMYLCASSPLAGVNTGELFFGEGSRLTVL.

The chain has TRBV4-1 and TRBJ1-1; D is possibly TRBD1 (5 bases). Germline-derived CDR1 and CDR2 are MGHRA and YSYEKL. This CDR3 is built from 13 residues. Trimming left V 6 bases short and J 4 bases short, with 12 bases between. DNA of the CDR3: TGCGCCAGCAGATCCTCGGGGGTCACTGAAGCTTTCTTT. Translated: CASRSSGVTEAFF.

At least ten counts were recorded for this clonotype. The chain's CDR3 is CASSQNFGQEQFF. CDR3 DNA: TGTGCCAGCAGCCAGAACTTTGGACAGGAGCAGTTCTTC. This chain connects TRBV3-1 to TRBJ2-1, with D possibly being TRBD1 (6 bases). V was cut by 3 bases and J by 10 bases, with 13 bases left in between. Per germline, CDR1 LGHDT and CDR2 YNNKEL (reference sequence). The CDR3 loop spans 13 amino acids.

The chain uses TRBV29-1 and TRBJ2-5; D remains ambiguous. Germline V gives CDR1 SQVTM, CDR2 ANQGSEA. Trimming stripped 3 bases from V and 6 bases from J, with 5 bases between. CDR3 size: 10 residues. The CDR3: CSVEIKTQYF. CDR3 DNA: TGCAGCGTTGAGATCAAGACCCAGTACTTC.